The entry below gives a single TCR beta chain sequence along with its context. This sample was included in a study of chronic HIV infection and antiretroviral therapy. TCRdb called the 5' RACE reads again in MiXCR, with one record for every CDR3 protein. The data hold fewer than 40,000 distinct CDR3 sequences, with around 8.7% observed a single time. The CDR3 contains 15 residues. CDR1 and CDR2 (germline): SGHTA, FQGNSA. Between the trimmed V and J ends, which lost 4 bases and 2 bases, there was a span of 12 bases. This sequence joins TRBV7-2 and TRBJ1-3; D is uncertain. The sequence came from an adult who had HIV and had not received antiretroviral therapy, or was an uninfected healthy control (not recorded which). Specimen: peripheral blood. The CDR3 DNA reads as TGTGCCAGCAGCTATCGGGCCGGCCCTGGAAACACCATATATTTT. Translating it yields CASSYRAGPGNTIYF.